The 4 T cell receptor beta chains below come from one sample, sequenced in a study of T cell repertoires in cytomegalovirus infection. Using its own MiXCR run on the reads, TCRdb lists one record per CDR3 protein. The sample has 340,000 or so distinct CDR3 sequences, around 25% seen once. Their cognate antigens are unknown. This material consisted of cultured PBMCs, taken from culture after CMV antigen stimulation. These receptors were obtained from a human donor in good health (CMV status not recorded). Some clones in this sample may be carry-over from other donors' samples.

This clonotype was picked up a small number of times. This chain joins TRBV19 and TRBJ1-2; D is perhaps TRBD1 (6 bases). Germline V gene sequence: CDR1 LNHDA, CDR2 SQIVND (reference sequence). V dropped 6 bases and J dropped 3 bases, with 14 bases sitting between them. CDR3 length: 14 amino acids. The CDR3 coding sequence is TGTGCCAGTAGGAGCAGGGGAAGGCACTATGGCTACACCTTC. Its protein is CASRSRGRHYGYTF.

The rearrangement links TRBV19 to TRBJ2-3; D remains ambiguous. The CDR3 is 12 residues long. Between the trimmed V and J ends, which lost 6 bases and 4 bases, there was a span of 8 bases. Per the germline V gene, CDR1 is LNHDA and CDR2 is SQIVND (reference sequence). CDR3 sequence: CASRRGADTQYF. CDR3 DNA: TGTGCCAGTAGGAGAGGTGCAGATACGCAGTATTTT.

This clonotype was seen a handful of times. The V and J genes are TRBV18 and TRBJ2-7; 9 bases align to TRBD1. The CDR3 has 19 amino acids. The V and J ends lost 1 base and 1 base, in that order; junction bases with no gene match: 14. CDR1 is KGHSH, CDR2 LQKENI, per germline. In nucleotides, the CDR3 is TGTGCCAGCTCACCACGTTTGGGACAGGGAATTAGGAGGTCCTACGAGCAGTACTTC. This translates into CASSPRLGQGIRRSYEQYF.

This clonotype was seen only a few times. This chain links TRBV12-3 or TRBV12-4 with TRBJ2-2; 8 positions match TRBD2. V lost 3 bases, J lost 4 bases, and 16 bases stayed unmatched. The CDR3 runs 19 residues. The CDR3 sequence: CASSFRREGHWPGTGELFF. In DNA form, the CDR3 reads TGTGCCAGCAGTTTTCGTCGGGAGGGCCATTGGCCGGGCACCGGGGAGCTGTTTTTT.